These T cell receptor beta chains were read from a single sample in a study of blood T cells in healthy people across ages. TCRdb recomputed calls from the 5' RACE reads with MiXCR, one row per CDR3 protein. Of approximately 690,000 distinct CDR3 sequences listed, around three fifths are singletons. The specimen sequenced was blood. The receptors stem from a man in his fifties or sixties in good health. The CDR3 runs from the conserved cysteine through the conserved F or W. The D gene is left open where the match is weak. Size is stated for part of the rows, as once, few or many counts, or as a class when the clone is expanded.

J gene: TRBJ2-1
D gene: .
clone size: .
V gene: TRBV10-1
CDR3 length: 13
CDR3 protein: CASSKSWDNEQFF
CDR3 DNA: TGCGCCAGCAGTAAAAGCTGGGACAATGAGCAGTTCTTC

J gene: TRBJ2-7
D gene: TRBD1
clone size: .
V gene: TRBV18
CDR3 length: 14
CDR3 protein: CASSDRGSSYEQYF
CDR3 DNA: TGTGCCAGCTCAGACAGGGGTAGCTCCTACGAGCAGTACTTC

J gene: TRBJ2-7
D gene: .
clone size: .
V gene: TRBV4-2
CDR3 length: 18
CDR3 protein: CASSQGGVSVLGTYEQYF
CDR3 DNA: TGTGCCAGCAGCCAAGGTGGGGTGTCGGTACTGGGAACCTACGAGCAGTACTTC

J gene: TRBJ1-2
D gene: .
clone size: .
V gene: TRBV6-5
CDR3 length: 15
CDR3 protein: CASKTGPVQPYGYTF
CDR3 DNA: TGTGCCAGCAAAACAGGTCCTGTTCAGCCCTATGGCTACACCTTC

J gene: TRBJ1-6
D gene: .
clone size: .
V gene: TRBV5-4
CDR3 length: 13
CDR3 protein: CASSLGWDSPLHF
CDR3 DNA: TGTGCCAGCAGCTTGGGTTGGGATTCACCCCTCCACTTT

J gene: TRBJ1-4
D gene: TRBD1
clone size: .
V gene: TRBV7-2
CDR3 length: 15
CDR3 protein: CASSLMQGANEKLFF
CDR3 DNA: TGTGCCAGCAGCTTGATGCAGGGGGCTAATGAAAAACTGTTTTTT

J gene: TRBJ2-1
D gene: .
clone size: few
V gene: TRBV4-1
CDR3 length: 16
CDR3 protein: CASSQRPAPQRGEQFF
CDR3 DNA: TGCGCCAGCAGCCAAAGACCGGCTCCCCAGCGAGGGGAGCAGTTCTTC

J gene: TRBJ1-1
D gene: .
clone size: .
V gene: TRBV28
CDR3 length: 13
CDR3 protein: CASSLYFATEAFF
CDR3 DNA: TGTGCCAGCAGTTTGTACTTTGCCACTGAAGCTTTCTTT

J gene: TRBJ1-4
D gene: .
clone size: .
V gene: TRBV6-2/TRBV6-3
CDR3 length: 15
CDR3 protein: CASSYGTGSREKLFF
CDR3 DNA: TGTGCCAGCAGTTACGGAACAGGGTCTCGGGAAAAACTGTTTTTT

J gene: TRBJ2-3
D gene: TRBD1
clone size: .
V gene: TRBV6-2/TRBV6-3
CDR3 length: 14
CDR3 protein: CASNPGDSSDTQYF
CDR3 DNA: TGTGCCAGCAACCCCGGGGACAGCTCAGATACGCAGTATTTT

J gene: TRBJ2-5
D gene: TRBD1
clone size: .
V gene: TRBV27
CDR3 length: 14
CDR3 protein: CASSFRQGRETQYF
CDR3 DNA: TGTGCCAGCAGTTTCAGACAGGGTAGAGAGACCCAGTACTTC

J gene: TRBJ1-5
D gene: TRBD1
clone size: .
V gene: TRBV4-1
CDR3 length: 16
CDR3 protein: CASSPRQGSGNQPQHF
CDR3 DNA: TGCGCCAGCAGCCCGCGACAGGGATCGGGAAATCAGCCCCAGCATTTT

J gene: TRBJ1-5
D gene: TRBD1
clone size: .
V gene: TRBV7-2
CDR3 length: 16
CDR3 protein: CASSLSTGGAGQPQHF
CDR3 DNA: TGTGCCAGCAGCTTATCCACAGGGGGCGCAGGTCAGCCCCAGCATTTT

J gene: TRBJ2-7
D gene: .
clone size: .
V gene: TRBV6-1
CDR3 length: 14
CDR3 protein: CASRRDISSYEQYF
CDR3 DNA: TGTGCCAGCAGACGGGACATCAGCTCCTACGAGCAGTACTTC

J gene: TRBJ1-4
D gene: .
clone size: .
V gene: TRBV11-2
CDR3 length: 15
CDR3 protein: CASSQISRREGKLFF
CDR3 DNA: TGTGCCAGCAGCCAAATCTCCCGCAGGGAGGGAAAACTGTTTTTT

J gene: TRBJ2-7
D gene: TRBD2
clone size: few
V gene: TRBV20-1
CDR3 length: 17
CDR3 protein: CSARWGRTSGSTYEQYF
CDR3 DNA: TGCAGTGCTAGATGGGGGAGGACTAGCGGGAGCACCTACGAGCAGTACTTC

J gene: TRBJ2-3
D gene: .
clone size: .
V gene: TRBV5-5
CDR3 length: 12
CDR3 protein: CASSLESITQYF
CDR3 DNA: TGTGCCAGCAGCTTGGAATCGATAACGCAGTATTTT

J gene: TRBJ1-4
D gene: .
clone size: .
V gene: TRBV20-1
CDR3 length: 13
CDR3 protein: CSARAPGLEKLFF
CDR3 DNA: TGCAGTGCTAGGGCGCCAGGGCTTGAAAAACTGTTTTTT

J gene: TRBJ1-2
D gene: TRBD1
clone size: once
V gene: TRBV5-1
CDR3 length: 13
CDR3 protein: CASSMDRGLGYTF
CDR3 DNA: TGCGCCAGCAGCATGGACAGGGGGCTTGGCTACACCTTC

J gene: TRBJ2-7
D gene: .
clone size: once
V gene: TRBV7-9
CDR3 length: 16
CDR3 protein: CASSPSWGASYNEQYF
CDR3 DNA: TGTGCCAGCAGCCCAAGTTGGGGAGCCTCCTACAATGAGCAGTACTTC

J gene: TRBJ2-5
D gene: .
clone size: few
V gene: TRBV2
CDR3 length: 13
CDR3 protein: CASSSEMQETQYF
CDR3 DNA: TGTGCCAGCAGCTCGGAGATGCAAGAGACCCAGTACTTC

J gene: TRBJ1-4
D gene: TRBD1
clone size: .
V gene: TRBV12-3/TRBV12-4
CDR3 length: 15
CDR3 protein: CASSLRQGLNEKLFF
CDR3 DNA: TGTGCCAGCAGTCTGAGACAGGGTTTGAATGAAAAACTGTTTTTT

J gene: TRBJ1-2
D gene: TRBD1
clone size: .
V gene: TRBV4-2
CDR3 length: 20
CDR3 protein: CASSQRKPGQGGIFDYGYTF
CDR3 DNA: TGTGCCAGCAGCCAACGCAAACCGGGACAGGGTGGCATCTTTGACTATGGCTACACCTTC

J gene: TRBJ2-1
D gene: .
clone size: .
V gene: TRBV29-1
CDR3 length: 12
CDR3 protein: CSVESGYNEQFF
CDR3 DNA: TGCAGCGTTGAATCCGGGTACAATGAGCAGTTCTTC

J gene: TRBJ2-7
D gene: TRBD1
clone size: .
V gene: TRBV14
CDR3 length: 14
CDR3 protein: CASSQWTGPREQYF
CDR3 DNA: TGTGCCAGCAGCCAGTGGACAGGTCCCCGCGAGCAGTACTTC

J gene: TRBJ2-6
D gene: .
clone size: .
V gene: TRBV7-2
CDR3 length: 15
CDR3 protein: CASSPSLSGANVLTF
CDR3 DNA: TGTGCCAGCAGCCCCTCCCTCTCTGGGGCCAACGTCCTGACTTTC

J gene: TRBJ2-4
D gene: TRBD1
clone size: .
V gene: TRBV6-2/TRBV6-3
CDR3 length: 15
CDR3 protein: CASSVQGLGKNIQYF
CDR3 DNA: TGTGCCAGCAGTGTACAGGGGTTGGGCAAAAACATTCAGTACTTC

J gene: TRBJ2-5
D gene: TRBD2
clone size: .
V gene: TRBV4-2
CDR3 length: 15
CDR3 protein: CASSPFWGGQETQYF
CDR3 DNA: TGTGCCAGCAGCCCCTTCTGGGGAGGGCAAGAGACCCAGTACTTC

J gene: TRBJ1-4
D gene: .
clone size: .
V gene: TRBV12-3/TRBV12-4
CDR3 length: 15
CDR3 protein: CASSPTGRSNEKLFF
CDR3 DNA: TGTGCCAGCAGTCCCACCGGGAGGTCTAATGAAAAACTGTTTTTT

J gene: TRBJ1-4
D gene: .
clone size: few
V gene: TRBV5-1
CDR3 length: 15
CDR3 protein: CASSPRDPTNEKLFF
CDR3 DNA: TGCGCCAGCAGCCCCCGGGACCCAACTAATGAAAAACTGTTTTTT

J gene: TRBJ1-1
D gene: TRBD1
clone size: .
V gene: TRBV4-3
CDR3 length: 16
CDR3 protein: CASSQETGGAYTEAFF
CDR3 DNA: TGCGCCAGCAGCCAAGAGACAGGGGGCGCCTACACTGAAGCTTTCTTT

J gene: TRBJ2-7
D gene: .
clone size: .
V gene: TRBV7-6
CDR3 length: 14
CDR3 protein: CASSLSSDSYEQYF
CDR3 DNA: TGTGCCAGCAGCTTAAGCTCGGACTCCTACGAGCAGTACTTC

J gene: TRBJ2-5
D gene: .
clone size: .
V gene: TRBV6-5
CDR3 length: 11
CDR3 protein: CASSREGTEYF
CDR3 DNA: TGTGCCAGCAGTCGTGAGGGAACGGAGTACTTC

J gene: TRBJ1-5
D gene: .
clone size: .
V gene: TRBV5-1
CDR3 length: 16
CDR3 protein: CASSPRAGVKDQPQHF
CDR3 DNA: TGCGCCAGCAGCCCCCGAGCAGGCGTGAAAGATCAGCCCCAGCATTTT

J gene: TRBJ2-1
D gene: .
clone size: once
V gene: TRBV15
CDR3 length: 13
CDR3 protein: CATSRDPSYEQFF
CDR3 DNA: TGTGCCACCAGCAGAGATCCCTCCTACGAGCAGTTCTTC

J gene: TRBJ2-5
D gene: TRBD1
clone size: .
V gene: TRBV12-3/TRBV12-4
CDR3 length: 15
CDR3 protein: CASSLRDSSQETQYF
CDR3 DNA: TGTGCCAGCAGTTTACGGGACAGCTCCCAAGAGACCCAGTACTTC

J gene: TRBJ2-7
D gene: .
clone size: .
V gene: TRBV20-1
CDR3 length: 11
CDR3 protein: CSAPKDYEQYF
CDR3 DNA: TGCAGTGCTCCCAAGGATTACGAGCAGTACTTC

J gene: TRBJ2-5
D gene: .
clone size: .
V gene: TRBV5-1
CDR3 length: 16
CDR3 protein: CASSLGVGGPQETQYF
CDR3 DNA: TGCGCCAGCAGCTTGGGAGTCGGGGGTCCCCAAGAGACCCAGTACTTC

J gene: TRBJ2-5
D gene: .
clone size: .
V gene: TRBV7-9
CDR3 length: 13
CDR3 protein: CASSSGFSQTQYF
CDR3 DNA: TGTGCCAGCAGCTCCGGGTTCAGTCAGACCCAGTACTTC

J gene: TRBJ2-7
D gene: .
clone size: .
V gene: TRBV5-1
CDR3 length: 14
CDR3 protein: CASSLRTAYNEQYF
CDR3 DNA: TGCGCCAGCAGCCTTCGGACAGCTTACAATGAGCAGTACTTC

J gene: TRBJ2-7
D gene: TRBD2
clone size: few
V gene: TRBV29-1
CDR3 length: 14
CDR3 protein: CSVELLAGRREQYF
CDR3 DNA: TGCAGCGTTGAACTACTAGCGGGGCGAAGGGAGCAGTACTTC

J gene: TRBJ2-7
D gene: .
clone size: .
V gene: TRBV2
CDR3 length: 13
CDR3 protein: CASSEARWAEQYF
CDR3 DNA: TGTGCCAGCAGTGAAGCGCGGTGGGCCGAGCAGTACTTC

J gene: TRBJ2-2
D gene: .
clone size: .
V gene: TRBV4-1
CDR3 length: 16
CDR3 protein: CASSQPPRGNTGELFF
CDR3 DNA: TGCGCCAGCAGCCAACCCCCCCGGGGGAACACCGGGGAGCTGTTTTTT

J gene: TRBJ2-1
D gene: .
clone size: .
V gene: TRBV5-1
CDR3 length: 12
CDR3 protein: CASSPVDRVPFF
CDR3 DNA: TGCGCCAGCAGCCCCGTGGACAGAGTGCCGTTCTTC

J gene: TRBJ2-7
D gene: .
clone size: .
V gene: TRBV5-1
CDR3 length: 13
CDR3 protein: CASSWAWGNEQYF
CDR3 DNA: TGCGCCAGCAGCTGGGCTTGGGGCAATGAGCAGTACTTC

J gene: TRBJ2-5
D gene: TRBD2
clone size: .
V gene: TRBV15
CDR3 length: 15
CDR3 protein: CATSVPSGGGGTQYF
CDR3 DNA: TGTGCCACCAGCGTTCCTAGCGGGGGAGGTGGGACCCAGTACTTC

J gene: TRBJ2-6
D gene: .
clone size: .
V gene: TRBV9
CDR3 length: 15
CDR3 protein: CASSQWGAGANVLTF
CDR3 DNA: TGTGCCAGCAGTCAGTGGGGGGCTGGGGCCAACGTCCTGACTTTC

J gene: TRBJ1-2
D gene: .
clone size: .
V gene: TRBV14
CDR3 length: 15
CDR3 protein: CASSPTGTRSYGYTF
CDR3 DNA: TGTGCCAGCAGCCCGACCGGGACAAGATCCTATGGCTACACCTTC

J gene: TRBJ2-7
D gene: .
clone size: .
V gene: TRBV28
CDR3 length: 15
CDR3 protein: CASSLQGGTFYEQYF
CDR3 DNA: TGTGCCAGCAGTTTGCAGGGCGGGACCTTCTACGAGCAGTACTTC

J gene: TRBJ1-2
D gene: .
clone size: .
V gene: TRBV20-1
CDR3 length: 12
CDR3 protein: CSASHQNSGYTF
CDR3 DNA: TGCAGTGCTTCTCATCAAAATTCAGGCTACACCTTC

J gene: TRBJ1-5
D gene: TRBD1
clone size: .
V gene: TRBV20-1
CDR3 length: 15
CDR3 protein: CSALTGVESNQPQHF
CDR3 DNA: TGCAGTGCTCTCACAGGGGTTGAAAGCAATCAGCCCCAGCATTTT

J gene: TRBJ2-7
D gene: .
clone size: few
V gene: TRBV29-1
CDR3 length: 12
CDR3 protein: CSVGELMYEQYF
CDR3 DNA: TGCAGCGTTGGGGAACTAATGTACGAGCAGTACTTC

J gene: TRBJ1-1
D gene: TRBD1
clone size: .
V gene: TRBV20-1
CDR3 length: 14
CDR3 protein: CSAREDRRNTEAFF
CDR3 DNA: TGTAGTGCTAGAGAGGACAGGAGGAACACTGAAGCTTTCTTT

J gene: TRBJ1-2
D gene: TRBD1
clone size: .
V gene: TRBV28
CDR3 length: 14
CDR3 protein: CASFPGQVNYGYTF
CDR3 DNA: TGTGCCAGCTTCCCGGGACAGGTTAACTATGGCTACACCTTC

J gene: TRBJ1-6
D gene: TRBD1
clone size: .
V gene: TRBV3-1
CDR3 length: 15
CDR3 protein: CASSSTGVGNSPLHF
CDR3 DNA: TGTGCCAGCAGCAGTACAGGGGTTGGTAATTCACCCCTCCACTTT

J gene: TRBJ2-4
D gene: .
clone size: few
V gene: TRBV21-1
CDR3 length: 15
CDR3 protein: CASSKKEWPHPIQYF
CDR3 DNA: TGTGCCAGCAGCAAAAAGGAGTGGCCCCACCCGATTCAGTACTTC

J gene: TRBJ2-7
D gene: .
clone size: .
V gene: TRBV3-1
CDR3 length: 15
CDR3 protein: CASSQGRARVYEQYF
CDR3 DNA: TGTGCCAGCAGCCAAGGGCGGGCTAGAGTCTACGAGCAGTACTTC